These 10 T cell receptor beta chains share one sample of origin, sequenced in a study of cytomegalovirus exposure and HLA in healthy donors. Both 60 Vbeta primers and 13 Jbeta primers went into the PCR. Some clones are missing from TCRdb's copy, which holds only in-frame ones; the method was immunoSEQ multiplex PCR. The sample lists about 73,000 clones, around 75% occurring once. The sample consisted of PBMCs. These receptor sequences come from an older man in good health and CMV-seronegative.

The CDR3: CASSLATGSEQYF. The DNA for the CDR3 is TGCGCCAGCAGCTTGGCGACAGGCTCCGAGCAGTACTTC. The V call is TRBV5-1, the J call TRBJ2-7, with D possibly matching TRBD1 (6 bases). Trimming removed 0 bases from V and 6 bases from J, with 10 bases in between. CDR1 is SGHRS and CDR2 is YFSETQ in the germline V gene. The CDR3 consists of 13 residues.

CDR3 coding DNA: TGTGCCAGCAGTCTACAGGGGGCGGAAGTCCACGAGCAGTACTTC. This translates into CASSLQGAEVHEQYF. The chain employs TRBV6-1 and TRBJ2-7; TRBD1 matches at 9 bases. The junction had 10 bases not matched to a gene; V was cut back by 5 bases and J by 5 bases. This CDR3 is built from 15 residues. Germline CDR1 reads MNHNS; CDR2 reads SASEGT.

This clone was seen just once. The chain links TRBV7-2 to TRBJ2-4, with D maybe TRBD2 (6 bases). Germline V gene sequence: CDR1 SGHTA, CDR2 FQGNSA. Deletions cut 4 bases from V and 1 base from J, with 11 bases between. CDR3 length: 15 residues. The CDR3 DNA reads as TGTGCCAGCAGCTCGGGGGTGAATGCCAAAAACATTCAGTACTTC. Amino acids: CASSSGVNAKNIQYF.

The chain joins TRBV4-3 to TRBJ2-1; TRBD2 matches at 8 bases. CDR1 is LGHNA and CDR2 is YSLEER in the germline V gene. The CDR3 contains 16 residues. The V gene end was trimmed by 1 base and the J gene end by 3 bases; junction bases not matched to a gene: 5. The CDR3, as DNA: TGCGCCAGCAGCCAAGGACGAACTAGCGGCTACAATGAGCAGTTCTTC. As protein: CASSQGRTSGYNEQFF.

The DNA for the CDR3 is TGTGCCAGCAGTGTCACAGGCTACACAGATACGCAGTATTTT. It translates to CASSVTGYTDTQYF. The chain links TRBV6-4 to TRBJ2-3; the D gene is possibly TRBD1 (5 bases). The CDR3 covers 14 residues. The germline V gene encodes CDR1 MRHNA and CDR2 SNTAGT. V lost 4 bases and J 2 bases, leaving 10 bases between the germline ends.

The rearrangement joins TRBV5-1 to TRBJ2-7, with D hard to call. CDR1 and CDR2 (germline): SGHRS, YFSETQ. CDR3 length: 15 amino acids. V lost 0 bases and J 7 bases, leaving 17 bases between the germline ends. In DNA, the CDR3 is TGCGCCAGCAGCTTGGGAGGTAATCGTAAAGAAGAGCAGTACTTC. As protein: CASSLGGNRKEEQYF.

In this sample, this clone turned up a few times. V usage is TRBV5-1 and J usage is TRBJ2-5; 9 bases map to TRBD1. V dropped 1 base and J dropped 2; count of bases not matched to a gene: 3. CDR3 length: 15 residues. Germline loops: CDR1 SGHRS, CDR2 YFSETQ. The CDR3 DNA reads as TGCGCCAGCAGCTTGCAGGGACAGGGACAAGAGACCCAGTACTTC. Its protein is CASSLQGQGQETQYF.

This clone was counted a few times. At the DNA level, this CDR3 is encoded by other sequences in the same sample as well. This sequence joins TRBV28 and TRBJ2-5; tentatively, D is TRBD2 (7 bases). This CDR3 has 15 residues. Trimming removed 6 bases from V and 5 bases from J, with 19 bases in between. Germline assignment: CDR1 MDHEN and CDR2 SYDVKM. The CDR3 loop reads CASSSGGGGRETQYF. The CDR3 coding sequence is TGTGCCAGCAGCTCTGGGGGGGGCGGTCGGGAGACCCAGTACTTC.

DNA for the CDR3: TGTGCCAGCAGCGCCACGTTCTTGGGGGGATATGGAAACACCATATATTTT. It codes for CASSATFLGGYGNTIYF. The V call is TRBV11-2, the J call TRBJ1-3, with TRBD1 as a possible D gene (5 bases). From germline, CDR1 is SGHAT and CDR2 FQNNGV. The CDR3 runs to 17 residues. V was trimmed by 5 bases and J by 3 bases, leaving 20 bases between them.

As regards this clone: The identical CDR3 is also encoded by other nucleotide sequences in the sample. V and J are TRBV9 and TRBJ1-1, with 7 positions matching TRBD1. The trim removed 2 bases at V and 0 bases at J, leaving 1 base unmatched. CDR3 length equals 14 residues. CDR1 and CDR2 (germline): SGDLS, YYNGEE. CDR3 residues: CASSVGQVNTEAFF. CDR3 DNA: TGTGCCAGCAGCGTTGGACAGGTGAACACTGAAGCTTTCTTT.